This T cell receptor (beta chain) was found in a study of T cell responses to AZD1222 COVID-19 vaccine. In the study overall: Second doses at about 4 or about 12 weeks were pooled.

Produced via immunoSEQ multiplex PCR; TCRdb's table is partial and in-frame only. Of roughly 120,000 clones in the sample, around 81% were seen once. CDR1 and CDR2 (germline): MNHNS, SASEGT. CDR3 size: 16 residues. V lost 4 bases and J lost 6, with 16 bases in between. The TCR sequence derives from an adult in good health. The rearrangement uses TRBV6-1 and TRBJ1-6, with D unresolved. This specimen consisted of peripheral blood, obtained on day 0 of AZD1222 vaccination. In nucleotides, the CDR3 is TGTGCCAGCAGTGCTTCCCGGGATTTCGGTAATTCACCCCTCCACTTT. Protein product: CASSASRDFGNSPLHF.